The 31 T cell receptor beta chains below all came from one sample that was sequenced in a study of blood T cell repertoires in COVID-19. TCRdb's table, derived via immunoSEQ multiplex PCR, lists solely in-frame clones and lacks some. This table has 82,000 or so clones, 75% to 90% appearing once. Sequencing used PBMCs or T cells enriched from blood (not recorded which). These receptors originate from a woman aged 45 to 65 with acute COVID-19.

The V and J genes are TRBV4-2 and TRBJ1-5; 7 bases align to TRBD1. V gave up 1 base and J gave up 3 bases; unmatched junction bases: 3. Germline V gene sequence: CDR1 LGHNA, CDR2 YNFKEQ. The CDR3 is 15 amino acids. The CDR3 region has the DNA TGTGCCAGCAGCCAAGGGGACAGTTACAATCAGCCCCAGCATTTT. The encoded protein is CASSQGDSYNQPQHF.

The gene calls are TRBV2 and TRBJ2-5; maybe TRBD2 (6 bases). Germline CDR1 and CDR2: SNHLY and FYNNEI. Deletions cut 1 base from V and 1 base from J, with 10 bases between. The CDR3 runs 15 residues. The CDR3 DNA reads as TGTGCCAGCAGTGAAGTATCGGGACTCCAAGAGACCCAGTACTTC. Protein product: CASSEVSGLQETQYF.

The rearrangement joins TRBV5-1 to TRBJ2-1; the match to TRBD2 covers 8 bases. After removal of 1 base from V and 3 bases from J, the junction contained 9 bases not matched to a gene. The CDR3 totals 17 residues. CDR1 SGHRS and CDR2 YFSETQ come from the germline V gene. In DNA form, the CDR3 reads TGCGCCAGCAGCTTGAGTAGAGCGGGAGTGGGCTACAATGAGCAGTTCTTC. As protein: CASSLSRAGVGYNEQFF.

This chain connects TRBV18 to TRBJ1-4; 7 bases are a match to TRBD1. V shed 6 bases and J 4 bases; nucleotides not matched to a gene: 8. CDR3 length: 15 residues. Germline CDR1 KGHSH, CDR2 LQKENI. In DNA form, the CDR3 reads TGTGCCAGCTCCCCTCGGGACAGCGGTAATGAAAAACTGTTTTTT. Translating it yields CASSPRDSGNEKLFF.

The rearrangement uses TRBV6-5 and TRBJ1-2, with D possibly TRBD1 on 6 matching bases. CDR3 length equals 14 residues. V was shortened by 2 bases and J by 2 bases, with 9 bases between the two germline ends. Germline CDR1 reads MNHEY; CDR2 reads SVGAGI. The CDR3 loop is CASSYPDRNYGYTF. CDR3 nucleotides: TGTGCCAGCAGTTACCCGGACAGAAACTATGGCTACACCTTC.

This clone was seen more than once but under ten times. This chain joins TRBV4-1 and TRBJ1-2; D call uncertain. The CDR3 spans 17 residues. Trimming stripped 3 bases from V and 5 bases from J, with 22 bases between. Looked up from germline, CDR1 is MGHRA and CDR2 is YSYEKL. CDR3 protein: CASSQRPGAEPGYGYTF. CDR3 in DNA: TGCGCCAGCAGCCAGAGACCTGGTGCCGAGCCCGGGTATGGCTACACCTTC.

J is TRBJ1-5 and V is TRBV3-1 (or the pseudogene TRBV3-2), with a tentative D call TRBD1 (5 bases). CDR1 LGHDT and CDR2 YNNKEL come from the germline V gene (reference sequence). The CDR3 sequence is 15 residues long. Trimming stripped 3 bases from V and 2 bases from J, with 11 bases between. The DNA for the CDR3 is TGTGCCAGCAGCCAGCAGGGAAAAGGCAATCAGCCCCAGCATTTT. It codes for CASSQQGKGNQPQHF.

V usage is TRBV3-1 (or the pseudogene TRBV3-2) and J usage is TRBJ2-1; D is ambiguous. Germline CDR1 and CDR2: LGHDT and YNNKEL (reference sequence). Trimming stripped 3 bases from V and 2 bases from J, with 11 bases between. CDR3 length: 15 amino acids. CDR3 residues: CASSHGGDPYNEQFF. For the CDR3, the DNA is TGTGCCAGCAGCCACGGCGGAGACCCCTACAATGAGCAGTTCTTC.

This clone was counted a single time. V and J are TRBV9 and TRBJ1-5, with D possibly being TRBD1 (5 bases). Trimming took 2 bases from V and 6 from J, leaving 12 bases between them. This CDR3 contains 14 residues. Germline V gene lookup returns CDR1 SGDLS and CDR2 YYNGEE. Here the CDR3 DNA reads TGTGCCAGCAGCGTGGGCAGGGTAGGTCAGCCCCAGCATTTT. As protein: CASSVGRVGQPQHF. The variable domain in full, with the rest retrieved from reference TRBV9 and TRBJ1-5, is DSGVTQTPKHLITATGQRVTLRCSPRSGDLSVYWYQQSLDQGLQFLIQYYNGEERAKGNILERFSAQQFPDLHSELNLSSLELGDSALYFCASSVGRVGQPQHFGDGTRLSIL.

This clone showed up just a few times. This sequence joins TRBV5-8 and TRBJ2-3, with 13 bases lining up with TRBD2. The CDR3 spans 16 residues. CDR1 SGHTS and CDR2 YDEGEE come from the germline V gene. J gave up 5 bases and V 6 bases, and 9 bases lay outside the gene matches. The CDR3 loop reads CASTPLLAGGRDTQYF. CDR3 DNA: TGTGCCAGCACCCCTCTACTAGCGGGAGGGCGAGATACGCAGTATTTT.

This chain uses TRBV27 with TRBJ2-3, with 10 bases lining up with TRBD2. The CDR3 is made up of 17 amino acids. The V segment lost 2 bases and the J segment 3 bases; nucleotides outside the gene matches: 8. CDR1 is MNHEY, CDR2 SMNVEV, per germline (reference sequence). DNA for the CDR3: TGTGCCAGCAGTTTACCCCCTAGCGGGAGACCGACAGATACGCAGTATTTT. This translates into CASSLPPSGRPTDTQYF.

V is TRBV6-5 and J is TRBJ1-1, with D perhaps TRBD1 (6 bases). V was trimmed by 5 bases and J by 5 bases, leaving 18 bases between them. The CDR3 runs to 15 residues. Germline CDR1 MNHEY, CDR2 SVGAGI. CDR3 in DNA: TGTGCCAGCAGTACCCGGGACATTAAGAGGACTGAAGCTTTCTTT. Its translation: CASSTRDIKRTEAFF.

CDR3 in amino acids: CASSGDRGSNQPQHF. CDR3 nucleotides: TGTGCCAGTAGCGGGGACAGGGGTAGCAATCAGCCCCAGCATTTT. The rearrangement uses TRBV19 and TRBJ1-5, with 10 bases identical to TRBD1. V gave up 6 bases and J gave up 0 bases; unmatched junction bases: 2. CDR3 length: 15 amino acids. In germline, CDR1 is LNHDA, CDR2 SQIVND (reference sequence). Supplemented by reference TRBV19 and TRBJ1-5, the full variable domain reads DGGITQSPKYLFRKEGQNVTLSCEQNLNHDAMYWYRQDPGQGLRLIYYSQIVNDFQKGDIAEGYSVSREKKESFPLTVTSAQKNPTAFYLCASSGDRGSNQPQHFGDGTRLSIL.

The CDR3 is CASSVGVGTSTVDTQYF. The CDR3 bases are TGTGCCAGCAGCGTAGGAGTCGGGACTAGCACGGTAGATACGCAGTATTTT. V usage is TRBV9 and J usage is TRBJ2-3, with 9 bases aligning to TRBD2. This CDR3 has 17 amino acids. Looked up from germline, CDR1 is SGDLS and CDR2 is YYNGEE. V lost 0 bases and J lost 5; bases outside the gene matches: 10.

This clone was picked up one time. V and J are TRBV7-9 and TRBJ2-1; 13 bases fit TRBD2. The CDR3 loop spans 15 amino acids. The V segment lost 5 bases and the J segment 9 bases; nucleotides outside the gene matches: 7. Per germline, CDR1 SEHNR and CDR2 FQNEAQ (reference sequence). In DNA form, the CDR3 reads TGTGCCAGCAGCCAAATGGGACTAGCGGGATTTGAGCAGTTCTTC. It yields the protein CASSQMGLAGFEQFF.

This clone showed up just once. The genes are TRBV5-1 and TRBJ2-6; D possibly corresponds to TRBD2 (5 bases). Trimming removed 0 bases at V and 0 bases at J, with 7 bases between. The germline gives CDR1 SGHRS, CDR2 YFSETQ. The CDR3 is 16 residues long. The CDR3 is CASSLGTFSGANVLTF. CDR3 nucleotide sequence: TGCGCCAGCAGCTTGGGGACTTTCTCTGGGGCCAACGTCCTGACTTTC. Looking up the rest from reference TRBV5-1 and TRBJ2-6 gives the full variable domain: KAGVTQTPRYLIKTRGQQVTLSCSPISGHRSVSWYQQTPGQGLQFLFEYFSETQRNKGNFPGRFSGRQFSNSRSEMNVSTLELGDSALYLCASSLGTFSGANVLTFGAGSRLTVL.

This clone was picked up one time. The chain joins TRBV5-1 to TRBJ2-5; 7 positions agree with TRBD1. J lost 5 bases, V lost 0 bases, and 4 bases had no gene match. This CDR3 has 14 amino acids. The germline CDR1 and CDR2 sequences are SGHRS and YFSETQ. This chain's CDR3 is CASSLGQGRETQYF. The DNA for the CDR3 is TGCGCCAGCAGCTTGGGACAGGGAAGGGAGACCCAGTACTTC.

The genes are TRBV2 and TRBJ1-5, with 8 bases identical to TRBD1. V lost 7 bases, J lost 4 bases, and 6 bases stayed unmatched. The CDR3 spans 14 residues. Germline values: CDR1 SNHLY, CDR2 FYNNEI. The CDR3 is CASTDRARNQPQHF. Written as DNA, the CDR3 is TGTGCCAGCACGGACAGGGCTAGGAATCAGCCCCAGCATTTT.

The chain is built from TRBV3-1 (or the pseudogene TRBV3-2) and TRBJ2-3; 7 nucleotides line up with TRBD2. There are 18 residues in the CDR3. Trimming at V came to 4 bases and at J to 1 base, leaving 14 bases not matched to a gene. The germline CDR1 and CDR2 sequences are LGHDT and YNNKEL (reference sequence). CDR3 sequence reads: CASSRVPGGGSGTDTQYF. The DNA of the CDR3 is TGTGCCAGCAGCCGGGTACCGGGAGGAGGGTCCGGCACAGATACGCAGTATTTT.

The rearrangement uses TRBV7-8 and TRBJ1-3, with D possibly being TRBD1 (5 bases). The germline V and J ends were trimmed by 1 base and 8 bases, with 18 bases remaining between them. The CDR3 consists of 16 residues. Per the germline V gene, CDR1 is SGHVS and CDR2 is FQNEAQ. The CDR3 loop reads CASSLDWTPFVDTIYF. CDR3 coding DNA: TGTGCCAGCAGCTTAGACTGGACACCCTTTGTGGACACCATATATTTT.

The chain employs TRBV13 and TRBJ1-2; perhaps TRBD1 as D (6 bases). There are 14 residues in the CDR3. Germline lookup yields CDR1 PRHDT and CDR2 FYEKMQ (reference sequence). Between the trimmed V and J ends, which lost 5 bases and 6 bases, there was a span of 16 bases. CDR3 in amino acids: CASSVQGYGDGYTF. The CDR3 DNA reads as TGTGCCAGCAGCGTACAGGGATACGGTGATGGCTACACCTTC.

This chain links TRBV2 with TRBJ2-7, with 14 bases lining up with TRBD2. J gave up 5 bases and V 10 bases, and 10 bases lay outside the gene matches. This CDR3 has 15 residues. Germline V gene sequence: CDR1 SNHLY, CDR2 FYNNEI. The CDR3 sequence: CATDGTSGSTHEQYF. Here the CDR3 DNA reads TGTGCCACCGACGGGACTAGCGGGAGTACCCACGAGCAGTACTTC.

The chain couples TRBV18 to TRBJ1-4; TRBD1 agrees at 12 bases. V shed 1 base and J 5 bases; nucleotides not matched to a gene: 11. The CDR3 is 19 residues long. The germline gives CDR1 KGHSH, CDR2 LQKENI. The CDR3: CASSPLSPGQGAFNEKLFF. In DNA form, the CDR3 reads TGTGCCAGCTCACCACTGTCCCCGGGACAGGGGGCGTTCAATGAAAAACTGTTTTTT.

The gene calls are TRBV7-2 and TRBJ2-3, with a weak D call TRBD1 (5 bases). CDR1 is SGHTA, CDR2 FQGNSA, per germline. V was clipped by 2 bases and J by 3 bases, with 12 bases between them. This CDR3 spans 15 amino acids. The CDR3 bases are TGTGCCAGCAGCTTACAGGGCCGTTTGACAGATACGCAGTATTTT. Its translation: CASSLQGRLTDTQYF. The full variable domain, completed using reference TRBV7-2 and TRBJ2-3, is GAGVSQSPSNKVTEKGKDVELRCDPISGHTALYWYRQSLGQGLEFLIYFQGNSAPDKSGLPSDRFSAERTGGSVSTLTIQRTQQEDSAVYLCASSLQGRLTDTQYFGPGTRLTVL.

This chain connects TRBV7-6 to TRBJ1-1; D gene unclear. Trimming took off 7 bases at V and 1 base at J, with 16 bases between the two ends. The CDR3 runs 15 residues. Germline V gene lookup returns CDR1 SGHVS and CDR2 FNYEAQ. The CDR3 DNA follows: TGTGCCAGCACCCCTCTCGCAGGCCGGAACACTGAAGCTTTCTTT. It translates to CASTPLAGRNTEAFF.

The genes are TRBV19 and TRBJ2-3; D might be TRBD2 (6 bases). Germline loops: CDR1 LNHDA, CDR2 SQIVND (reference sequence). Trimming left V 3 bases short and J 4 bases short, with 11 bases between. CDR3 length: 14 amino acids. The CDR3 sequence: CASSIQRESDTQYF. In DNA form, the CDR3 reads TGTGCCAGTAGTATCCAACGGGAGTCAGATACGCAGTATTTT.

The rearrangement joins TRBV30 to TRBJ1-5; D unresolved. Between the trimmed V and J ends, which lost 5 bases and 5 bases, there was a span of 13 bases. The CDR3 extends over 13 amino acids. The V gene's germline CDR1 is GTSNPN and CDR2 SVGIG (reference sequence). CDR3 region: CAWSSGRDQPQHF. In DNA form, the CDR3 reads TGTGCCTGGTCCAGTGGGAGGGATCAGCCCCAGCATTTT.

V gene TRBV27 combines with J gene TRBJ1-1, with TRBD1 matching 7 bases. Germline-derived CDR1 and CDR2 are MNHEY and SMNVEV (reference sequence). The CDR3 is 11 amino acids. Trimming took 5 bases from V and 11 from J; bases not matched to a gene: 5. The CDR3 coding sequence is TGTGCCAGCAGTCAGGGACAGATCGCTTTCTTT. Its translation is CASSQGQIAFF.

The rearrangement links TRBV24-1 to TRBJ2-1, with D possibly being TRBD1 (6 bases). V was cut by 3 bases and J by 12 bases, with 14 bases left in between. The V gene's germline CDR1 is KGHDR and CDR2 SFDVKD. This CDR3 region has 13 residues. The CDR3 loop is CATSDNDRTRQFF. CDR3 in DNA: TGTGCCACCAGTGATAATGACAGGACCCGGCAGTTCTTC.

The CDR3 bases are TGTGCCAGCAGTTTATCAGGGACTAACACTGAAGCTTTCTTT. Residues: CASSLSGTNTEAFF. This sequence joins TRBV27 and TRBJ1-1, with a weak D call TRBD1 (5 bases). V was cut by 0 bases and J by 2 bases, with 7 bases left in between. Germline CDR1 MNHEY, CDR2 SMNVEV (reference sequence). This CDR3 region has 14 residues.

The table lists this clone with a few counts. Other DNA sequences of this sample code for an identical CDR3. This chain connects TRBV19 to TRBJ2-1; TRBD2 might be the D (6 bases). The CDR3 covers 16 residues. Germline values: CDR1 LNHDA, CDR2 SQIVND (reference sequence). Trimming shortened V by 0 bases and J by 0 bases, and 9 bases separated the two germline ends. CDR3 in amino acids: CASSIDRSGSYNEQFF. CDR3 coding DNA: TGTGCCAGTAGTATAGACCGTAGCGGCTCCTACAATGAGCAGTTCTTC.